A single sample gave rise to the 26 T cell receptor beta chains below, sequenced in a study of blood T cell repertoires in COVID-19. The assay was immunoSEQ multiplex PCR, and TCRdb's table has in-frame clones only and misses some. The sample lists around 58,000 clones, 70% to 90% seen once, with roughly 9.1% in the top ten. The sequenced sample was PBMCs or T cells enriched from blood (not recorded which). The receptors were sampled from a woman in her 40s who had recovered from COVID-19.

The gene calls are TRBV11-2 and TRBJ1-1, with D tentatively TRBD1 (5 bases). V gave up 0 bases and J gave up 1 base, with 12 bases separating them. CDR3 length: 16 amino acids. Germline CDR1 reads SGHAT; CDR2 reads FQNNGV. The CDR3 loop reads CASSLEWGRSNTEAFF. DNA for the CDR3: TGTGCCAGCAGCTTAGAATGGGGCAGGTCGAACACTGAAGCTTTCTTT.

The chain employs TRBV7-2 and TRBJ2-7; 8 bases map to TRBD1. J gave up 3 bases and V 4 bases, and 8 bases lay outside the gene matches. Germline loops: CDR1 SGHTA, CDR2 FQGNSA. This CDR3 has 15 amino acids. Here the CDR3 reads CASSSGQGRYYEQYF. The CDR3 DNA reads as TGTGCCAGCAGCTCCGGACAGGGAAGGTACTACGAGCAGTACTTC.

This clone was seen more than once but under ten times. This chain connects TRBV6-5 to TRBJ1-2; TRBD1 is a possible D gene (6 bases). CDR1 MNHEY and CDR2 SVGAGI come from the germline V gene. The CDR3 consists of 14 residues. Between the trimmed V and J ends, which lost 6 bases and 8 bases, there was a span of 19 bases. The DNA for the CDR3 is TGTGCCAGCAGCGGGAACAGGGTTTTAATCGGCTACACCTTC. Translation: CASSGNRVLIGYTF.

The rearrangement uses TRBV7-2 and TRBJ1-2, with D unresolved. V lost 0 bases, J lost 6 bases, and 11 bases lay in between. Per germline, CDR1 SGHTA and CDR2 FQGNSA. CDR3 length equals 14 residues. The CDR3 region is CASSLATAANGYTF. Here the CDR3 DNA reads TGTGCCAGCAGCTTAGCAACCGCCGCTAATGGCTACACCTTC.

The rearrangement links TRBV7-9 to TRBJ1-1, with a tentative D call TRBD1 (5 bases). V shed 2 bases and J shed 3 bases, with 13 bases lying between them. This CDR3 is 15 amino acids long. From germline, CDR1 is SEHNR and CDR2 FQNEAQ (reference sequence). CDR3 sequence (DNA): TGTGCCAGCAGCTTATTGGGAGGAGGGGACACTGAAGCTTTCTTT. Its protein is CASSLLGGGDTEAFF.

Comment on this clone: Other DNA sequences of this sample code for an identical CDR3. V is TRBV9 and J is TRBJ1-1; D ambiguous. The V gene's germline CDR1 is SGDLS and CDR2 YYNGEE. This CDR3 has 14 amino acids. V was pared by 0 bases and J by 0 bases, with 6 bases between. The CDR3 coding sequence is TGTGCCAGCAGCGTAGGCGGGATGAACACTGAAGCTTTCTTT. The encoded protein is CASSVGGMNTEAFF.

This rearrangement joins TRBV11-2 to TRBJ2-1, with D perhaps TRBD2 (7 bases). CDR1 and CDR2 (germline): SGHAT, FQNNGV. The CDR3 totals 15 residues. The V gene lost 5 bases and the J gene lost 4 bases, with 15 bases spanning the gap. CDR3 region: CASSPVGGLYNEQFF. The CDR3 DNA sequence: TGTGCCAGCAGCCCAGTCGGGGGGCTGTACAATGAGCAGTTCTTC. The full variable domain, with the rest looked up from reference TRBV11-2 and TRBJ2-1, is EAGVAQSPRYKIIEKRQSVAFWCNPISGHATLYWYQQILGQGPKLLIQFQNNGVVDDSQLPKDRFSAERLKGVDSTLKIQPAKLEDSAVYLCASSPVGGLYNEQFFGPGTRLTVL.

The genes are TRBV11-2 and TRBJ1-2; D uncertain. The CDR3 extends over 12 amino acids. CDR1 and CDR2 from the germline V gene are SGHAT and FQNNGV. Trimming stripped 6 bases from V and 4 bases from J, with 9 bases between. The DNA of the CDR3 is TGTGCCAGCAGTTCTGAGGGCTATGGCTACACCTTC. This gives the protein CASSSEGYGYTF.

V is TRBV27 and J is TRBJ1-2; perhaps TRBD1 as D (6 bases). Germline V gives CDR1 MNHEY, CDR2 SMNVEV (reference sequence). Trimming took 2 bases from V and 3 from J, leaving 22 bases between them. The length of the CDR3 is 18 residues. The CDR3 DNA follows: TGTGCCAGCAGTTTAACGGCGGGTGGGGGCAATATCTACTATGGCTACACCTTC. It codes for CASSLTAGGGNIYYGYTF.

The J gene is TRBJ2-1, the V gene TRBV6-1; 7 bases agree with TRBD1. Trimming took 2 bases from V and 3 from J; bases not matched to a gene: 4. This CDR3 spans 15 amino acids. CDR1 and CDR2 from the germline V gene are MNHNS and SASEGT. The CDR3 DNA is TGTGCCAGCAGTGAAATGGGGGACAGCTACAATGAGCAGTTCTTC. Its translation is CASSEMGDSYNEQFF.

The CDR3 reads CASSSAGGPTEAFF. The CDR3 DNA sequence: TGTGCCAGTAGTTCTGCGGGAGGGCCCACTGAAGCTTTCTTT. The chain uses TRBV19 and TRBJ1-1, with unresolved D. V was pared by 5 bases and J by 4 bases, with 14 bases between. Germline V lookup: CDR1 LNHDA, CDR2 SQIVND (reference sequence). This CDR3 is built from 14 residues.

The table lists this clone with a count of one. This chain uses TRBV10-1 with TRBJ2-5; tentative D call: TRBD1 (6 bases). CDR1 is WNHNN and CDR2 is SYGVQD in the germline V gene (reference sequence). The germline V and J ends were trimmed by 3 bases and 7 bases, with 15 bases remaining between them. The CDR3 sequence is 14 residues long. The CDR3 spells CASSEEQGLATQYF. DNA for the CDR3: TGCGCCAGCAGTGAAGAACAGGGTCTGGCGACCCAGTACTTC.

A single count supports this clone. The CDR3 sequence is CASSEEDRGLSYEQYF. Here the CDR3 DNA reads TGTGCCAGTAGTGAAGAGGACAGGGGGCTCTCCTACGAGCAGTACTTC. V usage is TRBV19 and J usage is TRBJ2-7; 11 bases map to TRBD1. CDR1 LNHDA and CDR2 SQIVND come from the germline V gene (reference sequence). This CDR3 has 16 residues. V was pared by 5 bases and J by 0 bases, with 6 bases of the junction left unmatched.

Only one count was recorded for this clone. The chain uses TRBV7-2 and TRBJ2-7; the D gene is possibly TRBD1 (6 bases). The V end was cut by 4 bases, the J end by 1 base, with 11 bases between. The germline CDR1 and CDR2 sequences are SGHTA and FQGNSA. The CDR3 consists of 14 residues. In DNA, the CDR3 is TGTGCCAGCAGCTCAAACAGGGTTTCCTACGAGCAGTACTTC. It encodes CASSSNRVSYEQYF.

Only one count was recorded for this clone. CDR3 DNA sequence: TGTGCCAGCAGGGACGTGTACAGGGTTGAAGCTTTCTTT. It is translated as CASRDVYRVEAFF. The V gene is TRBV27, the J gene TRBJ1-1, with a possible D match to TRBD1 (6 bases). Trimming removed 6 bases from V and 7 bases from J, with 15 bases in between. The germline CDR1 and CDR2 sequences are MNHEY and SMNVEV (reference sequence). The CDR3 length is 13 residues.

This chain uses TRBV7-9 with TRBJ2-5, with D unclear. Germline V lookup: CDR1 SEHNR, CDR2 FQNEAQ (reference sequence). This CDR3 region has 13 residues. V was clipped by 7 bases and J by 2 bases, with 11 bases between them. CDR3 coding DNA: TGTGCCAGCACCACTGCAGTTCAAGAGACCCAGTACTTC. Amino acid sequence: CASTTAVQETQYF.

The CDR3 is CATSRGGRGSQSTDTQYF. DNA of the CDR3: TGTGCCACCAGCAGGGGGGGACGCGGGTCCCAAAGCACAGATACGCAGTATTTT. The J gene is TRBJ2-3, the V gene TRBV15, with D tentatively TRBD2 (6 bases). Trimming pared 3 bases from V and 0 bases from J, leaving 19 bases between. The length of the CDR3 is 18 residues. Germline V gene sequence: CDR1 LNHNV, CDR2 YYDKDF (reference sequence).

The chain employs TRBV11-2 and TRBJ1-4; TRBD1 is a possible D gene (6 bases). The CDR3 is 14 residues long. Trimming stripped 4 bases from V and 4 bases from J, with 10 bases between. Germline V gene data show CDR1 as SGHAT and CDR2 as FQNNGV. In DNA form, the CDR3 reads TGTGCCAGCAGCTCATCAGGGGTTAATGAAAAACTGTTTTTT. Amino acids: CASSSSGVNEKLFF.

The DNA of the CDR3 is TGTGCCAGCAGCTTAGCCCCACAGGGGGCTGTGAACACTGAAGCTTTCTTT. It codes for CASSLAPQGAVNTEAFF. The rearrangement joins TRBV7-6 to TRBJ1-1; 9 bases match TRBD1. The CDR3 length is 17 residues. V gave up 0 bases and J gave up 0 bases; unmatched junction bases: 5. Germline CDR1 and CDR2: SGHVS and FNYEAQ.

The chain joins TRBV11-2 to TRBJ2-7; 14 nucleotides match TRBD2. The CDR3 is 19 residues long. Germline CDR1 and CDR2: SGHAT and FQNNGV. With V trimmed by 1 base and J by 4 bases, 12 bases remained unmatched. This chain's CDR3 is CASSLAVGLAGGQGYEQYF. DNA of the CDR3: TGTGCCAGCAGCTTAGCGGTTGGACTAGCGGGGGGTCAGGGATACGAGCAGTACTTC. Full variable domain (remainder filled in from reference TRBV11-2 and TRBJ2-7): EAGVAQSPRYKIIEKRQSVAFWCNPISGHATLYWYQQILGQGPKLLIQFQNNGVVDDSQLPKDRFSAERLKGVDSTLKIQPAKLEDSAVYLCASSLAVGLAGGQGYEQYFGPGTRLTVT.

J is TRBJ1-6 and V is TRBV2, with TRBD1 matching over 7 bases. With 5 bases clipped from V and 7 bases from J, the junction kept 11 bases outside the gene matches. Germline V gene data show CDR1 as SNHLY and CDR2 as FYNNEI. The CDR3 spans 16 residues. In nucleotides, the CDR3 is TGTGCCAGCAGTCCCCGGGCCTCAGGGGGGAATTCACCCCTCCACTTT. This gives the protein CASSPRASGGNSPLHF.

The sample holds one count of this clone. The chain links TRBV9 to TRBJ1-2; D is unclear. Germline CDR1 and CDR2: SGDLS and YYNGEE. The CDR3 has 13 residues. V was clipped by 6 bases and J by 3 bases, with 12 bases between them. CDR3 sequence (DNA): TGTGCCAGCACCCCGGGAGGTTACTATGGCTACACCTTC. It codes for CASTPGGYYGYTF.

The chain employs TRBV11-2 and TRBJ2-1; 11 nucleotides agree with TRBD1. J lost 4 bases, V lost 4 bases, and 6 bases had no gene match. This CDR3 region has 16 residues. Germline values: CDR1 SGHAT, CDR2 FQNNGV. The CDR3 nucleotides are TGTGCCAGCAGCTCAGACGGACAGGGGGCTTACAATGAGCAGTTCTTC. Its protein is CASSSDGQGAYNEQFF. Complete variable domain (other parts from reference TRBV11-2 and TRBJ2-1): EAGVAQSPRYKIIEKRQSVAFWCNPISGHATLYWYQQILGQGPKLLIQFQNNGVVDDSQLPKDRFSAERLKGVDSTLKIQPAKLEDSAVYLCASSSDGQGAYNEQFFGPGTRLTVL.

The chain has TRBV11-3 and TRBJ2-7, with 14 bases aligning to TRBD2. V lost 4 bases and J lost 4; bases outside the gene matches: 12. This CDR3 contains 18 residues. CDR1 and CDR2 (germline): SGHNT, YENEEA. Here the CDR3 reads CASSSPSGGLAGEYEQYF. CDR3 coding DNA: TGTGCCAGCAGCTCACCTTCTGGGGGACTAGCGGGGGAGTACGAGCAGTACTTC.

The chain carries TRBV9 and TRBJ1-1; D perhaps matches TRBD1 (5 bases). V lost 0 bases and J 1 base, leaving 7 bases between the germline ends. Germline V gives CDR1 SGDLS, CDR2 YYNGEE. There are 14 residues in the CDR3. Here the CDR3 DNA reads TGTGCCAGCAGCGTAGGAACAGGGAACACTGAAGCTTTCTTT. This gives the protein CASSVGTGNTEAFF.

The genes are TRBV18 and TRBJ2-5, with no clear D. The germline gives CDR1 KGHSH, CDR2 LQKENI. The CDR3 has 13 residues. V lost 6 bases, J lost 3 bases, and 11 bases lay in between. The CDR3 nucleotides are TGTGCCAGCTCCCCGAGGCGTGAAGAGACCCAGTACTTC. Translated, it gives CASSPRREETQYF.